One sample yielded the 20 T cell receptor beta chains listed below, sequenced in a study of neoadjuvant anti-PD-1 for oral cavity cancer. Time point defined: after neoadjuvant nivolumab, at surgical resection. Profiled with immunoSEQ multiplex PCR; TCRdb holds only in-frame clones, not every one. The sample includes fewer than 15,000 clones, roughly 74% of them seen just once. The material sequenced was PBMCs, taken after nivolumab (anti-PD-1) treatment. The receptors were gathered from a person between 40 and 79 years old with oral cavity squamous cell carcinoma.

The chain carries TRBV28 and TRBJ1-1; TRBD1 aligns across 7 bases. Germline V lookup: CDR1 MDHEN, CDR2 SYDVKM. The V and J ends lost 5 bases and 5 bases, in that order; junction bases with no gene match: 5. There are 13 residues in the CDR3. CDR3 residues: CASSDRVGTEAFF. The DNA of the CDR3 is TGTGCCAGCAGTGACAGGGTTGGGACTGAAGCTTTCTTT.

The chain combines TRBV19 with TRBJ1-1; TRBD1 might be the D (6 bases). Germline CDR1 reads LNHDA; CDR2 reads SQIVND (reference sequence). V was clipped by 0 bases and J by 0 bases, with 17 bases between them. The CDR3 loop spans 18 amino acids. The CDR3 loop is CASSIEWGRGDMNTEAFF. CDR3 nucleotides: TGTGCCAGTAGTATAGAATGGGGCCGAGGGGACATGAACACTGAAGCTTTCTTT.

In DNA, the CDR3 is TGCGCCAGCAGCTTGGAGGGACTCAGGGGCCCCACAGATACGCAGTATTTT. Its protein is CASSLEGLRGPTDTQYF. This chain uses TRBV5-1 with TRBJ2-3, with D perhaps matching TRBD1 or TRBD2 (6 bases each). This CDR3 has 17 amino acids. V shed 0 bases and J shed 2 bases, with 16 bases lying between them. Per the germline V gene, CDR1 is SGHRS and CDR2 is YFSETQ.

This rearrangement joins TRBV19 to TRBJ2-3; 12 nucleotides align to TRBD2. Per the germline V gene, CDR1 is LNHDA and CDR2 is SQIVND (reference sequence). Losses at the gene ends were 7 bases for V and 3 bases for J; bases not matched to a gene: 8. This CDR3 region has 16 residues. The CDR3: CASTETSGSGTDTQYF. CDR3 bases: TGTGCCAGTACCGAGACTAGCGGGAGCGGGACAGATACGCAGTATTTT.

This rearrangement joins TRBV25-1 to TRBJ1-3, with D maybe TRBD1 (6 bases). Germline CDR1 is MGHDK and CDR2 is SYGVNS. CDR3 length: 13 amino acids. V lost 4 bases and J lost 10, with 14 bases in between. The CDR3 DNA reads TGTGCCAGCAGTGGGCTGGCAGGGACAACCATATATTTT. Encoded protein: CASSGLAGTTIYF.

The table lists this clone with a few counts. The genes are TRBV18 and TRBJ1-2; tentative D call: TRBD1 (5 bases). Germline CDR1 is KGHSH and CDR2 is LQKENI. The CDR3 has 16 amino acids. V gave up 5 bases and J gave up 3 bases, with 19 bases separating them. Written as DNA, the CDR3 is TGTGCCAGCTCATTCCCGAGGGGTAAAGGAGACTATGGCTACACCTTC. It yields the protein CASSFPRGKGDYGYTF.

The V gene is TRBV28, the J gene TRBJ2-1; 14 bases agree with TRBD2. V was clipped by 10 bases and J by 8 bases; unmatched bases: 10. Germline V gene sequence: CDR1 MDHEN, CDR2 SYDVKM. The CDR3 extends over 15 amino acids. CDR3 bases: TGTGCCATCGGGACTAGCGGGGGACTAATCCATGAGCAGTTCTTC. Translating it yields CAIGTSGGLIHEQFF. The full variable domain, in which reference TRBV28 and TRBJ2-1 provide the parts outside the CDR3, is DVKVTQSSRYLVKRTGEKVFLECVQDMDHENMFWYRQDPGLGLRLIYFSYDVKMKEKGDIPEGYSVSREKKERFSLILESASTNQTSMYLCAIGTSGGLIHEQFFGPGTRLTVL.

The CDR3 DNA reads as TGTGCCAGTAGTAAACGAGGACAGGGAAGGACCGGGGAGCTGTTTTTT. Amino acids: CASSKRGQGRTGELFF. The rearrangement uses TRBV19 and TRBJ2-2, with 8 bases lining up with TRBD1. This CDR3 is 16 amino acids long. The V gene end was trimmed by 4 bases and the J gene end by 5 bases; junction bases not matched to a gene: 9. Germline loops: CDR1 LNHDA, CDR2 SQIVND (reference sequence).

The genes are TRBV19 and TRBJ1-5, with a possible D match to TRBD1 (5 bases). Deletions cut 8 bases from V and 2 bases from J, with 10 bases between. Per germline, CDR1 LNHDA and CDR2 SQIVND (reference sequence). This CDR3 contains 13 residues. The DNA for the CDR3 is TGTGCCAGTCGCAGGGTACGCAATCAGCCCCAGCATTTT. It is translated as CASRRVRNQPQHF.

This sequence joins TRBV4-1 and TRBJ2-2; tentatively, D is TRBD1 (6 bases). Deletions cut 1 base from V and 10 bases from J, with 16 bases between. CDR1 is MGHRA, CDR2 YSYEKL, per germline. The CDR3 is 15 residues long. The CDR3 DNA follows: TGCGCCAGCAGCCAAGGAGACAGGACCGCGGTGGAGCTGTTTTTT. It yields the protein CASSQGDRTAVELFF.

V gene TRBV11-3 combines with J gene TRBJ2-3; 11 bases align to TRBD2. Germline V lookup: CDR1 SGHNT, CDR2 YENEEA. V was clipped by 2 bases and J by 2 bases; unmatched bases: 9. This CDR3 has 18 residues. The CDR3 here is CASSLRLAGGSFTDTQYF. The CDR3 DNA sequence: TGTGCCAGCAGCTTAAGGCTAGCGGGAGGCTCGTTCACAGATACGCAGTATTTT.

The CDR3 DNA is TGTGCCAGCAAGGTCCCAGGTAACACTGAAGCTTTCTTT. This encodes CASKVPGNTEAFF. V is TRBV7-9 and J is TRBJ1-1; D gene uncertain. Per germline, CDR1 SEHNR and CDR2 FQNEAQ (reference sequence). The CDR3 length is 13 residues. Trimming took off 7 bases at V and 2 bases at J, with 11 bases between the two ends.

This clone showed up just once. The chain carries TRBV5-4 and TRBJ2-5, with D maybe TRBD1 (7 bases). From germline, CDR1 is SGHNT and CDR2 YYREEE (reference sequence). Trimming shortened V by 1 base and J by 4 bases, and 14 bases separated the two germline ends. The CDR3 has 15 amino acids. The CDR3 sequence is CASSLQGGKGETQYF. CDR3 DNA: TGTGCCAGCAGCTTGCAGGGGGGTAAGGGAGAGACCCAGTACTTC. Combining the CDR3 with reference TRBV5-4 and TRBJ2-5 gives the whole variable domain ETGVTQSPTHLIKTRGQQVTLRCSSQSGHNTVSWYQQALGQGPQFIFQYYREEENGRGNFPPRFSGLQFPNYSSELNVNALELDDSALYLCASSLQGGKGETQYFGPGTRLLVL.

J is TRBJ1-2 and V is TRBV6-6; no clear D. V dropped 0 bases and J dropped 7 bases, with 9 bases sitting between them. The CDR3 is made up of 13 amino acids. CDR1 MNHNY and CDR2 SVGAGI come from the germline V gene (reference sequence). In DNA, the CDR3 is TGTGCCAGCAGTTACTCGGAAACTTTTGGCTACACCTTC. It translates to CASSYSETFGYTF.

The chain joins TRBV25-1 to TRBJ1-1, with D possibly matching TRBD1 (5 bases). Trimming shortened V by 1 base and J by 6 bases, and 18 bases separated the two germline ends. Germline V gives CDR1 MGHDK, CDR2 SYGVNS. The CDR3 spans 16 residues. The CDR3 DNA reads as TGTGCCAGCAGTGAATCGGTGGTGGGGGAATTGGCTGAAGCTTTCTTT. This translates into CASSESVVGELAEAFF.

The gene calls are TRBV6-1 and TRBJ1-1; a possible D gene is TRBD1 (5 bases). The V gene's germline CDR1 is MNHNS and CDR2 SASEGT. CDR3 length equals 13 residues. V dropped 1 base and J dropped 3 bases, with 6 bases sitting between them. CDR3 residues: CASSEVRDTEAFF. CDR3 in DNA: TGTGCCAGCAGTGAAGTCAGGGACACTGAAGCTTTCTTT.

This chain joins TRBV6-5 and TRBJ1-4, with D unresolved. Per germline, CDR1 MNHEY and CDR2 SVGAGI. CDR3 length: 13 residues. Trimming took off 8 bases at V and 6 bases at J, with 13 bases between the two ends. CDR3 sequence: CASGDPRHEKLFF. The CDR3 bases are TGTGCCAGCGGTGACCCCCGGCATGAAAAACTGTTTTTT.

The chain combines TRBV4-1 with TRBJ2-1; possible D gene TRBD2, 5 bases. The CDR3 loop spans 16 amino acids. Per the germline V gene, CDR1 is MGHRA and CDR2 is YSYEKL. V lost 3 bases and J lost 6, with 18 bases in between. This CDR3 reads CASSQKYGGVGNEQFF. The DNA for the CDR3 is TGCGCCAGCAGCCAGAAATATGGAGGAGTGGGCAATGAGCAGTTCTTC.

The V gene is TRBV7-9, the J gene TRBJ2-7; D remains ambiguous. The CDR3 sequence is 12 residues long. V dropped 5 bases and J dropped 3 bases, with 8 bases sitting between them. The germline V gene encodes CDR1 SEHNR and CDR2 FQNEAQ (reference sequence). CDR3 in DNA: TGTGCCAGCAGCGCCGCTGGCTACGAGCAGTACTTC. Translation: CASSAAGYEQYF. The complete variable domain, with remaining parts taken from reference TRBV7-9 and TRBJ2-7, reads DTGVSQNPRHKITKRGQNVTFRCDPISEHNRLYWYRQTLGQGPEFLTYFQNEAQLEKSRLLSDRFSAERPKGSFSTLEIQRTEQGDSAMYLCASSAAGYEQYFGPGTRLTVT.

This chain connects TRBV20-1 to TRBJ2-7; no definite D call. The germline CDR1 and CDR2 sequences are DFQATT and SNEGSKA (reference sequence). V lost 3 bases and J lost 7, with 10 bases in between. This CDR3 is 11 amino acids long. The DNA of the CDR3 is TGCAGTGCTAGCGGCCCTACGGAGCAGTACTTC. It codes for CSASGPTEQYF.